These 21 T cell receptor beta chains were all obtained from the same sample, sequenced in a study of OX40 agonist ivuxolimab in advanced cancers. The table came from immunoSEQ multiplex PCR; TCRdb's copy has only in-frame clones and leaves some out. The data show fewer than 95,000 clones, about 86% seen once. This sample comprised CD4+ or CD8+ T cells sorted from blood, obtained in a trial of the OX40 agonist ivuxolimab. These receptors originate from an adult with an advanced solid tumor such as melanoma, head and neck, liver or kidney cancer.

V gene TRBV6-6 combines with J gene TRBJ2-1; D not certain. The CDR3 spans 12 residues. CDR1 and CDR2 from the germline V gene are MNHNY and SVGAGI (reference sequence). Trimming pared 8 bases from V and 0 bases from J, leaving 5 bases between. In DNA, the CDR3 is TGTGCCAGCGCGCTCTCCTACAATGAGCAGTTCTTC. Translated: CASALSYNEQFF.

The chain joins TRBV9 to TRBJ2-1; D is perhaps TRBD1 (5 bases). The germline V and J ends were trimmed by 0 bases and 0 bases, with 7 bases remaining between them. The CDR3 contains 15 residues. Germline CDR1 is SGDLS and CDR2 is YYNGEE. CDR3 sequence: CASSVEGFSYNEQFF. The CDR3, as DNA: TGTGCCAGCAGCGTAGAGGGGTTCTCCTACAATGAGCAGTTCTTC.

CDR3 nucleotide sequence: TGTGCCAGCAGCTCACAGGGGGCGCTCCACGAGCAGTACTTC. This translates into CASSSQGALHEQYF. V usage is TRBV7-9 and J usage is TRBJ2-7; TRBD1 agrees at 9 bases. The CDR3 covers 14 residues. Germline lookup yields CDR1 SEHNR and CDR2 FQNEAQ (reference sequence). Trimming at V came to 4 bases and at J to 5 bases, leaving 6 bases not matched to a gene.

The V and J genes are TRBV15 and TRBJ1-1; D gene unclear. V gave up 8 bases and J gave up 4 bases, with 14 bases separating them. Looked up from germline, CDR1 is LNHNV and CDR2 is YYDKDF (reference sequence). The CDR3 extends over 13 amino acids. In nucleotides, the CDR3 is TGTGCCACCGGTTCGTTCGACGGCACTGAAGCTTTCTTT. It encodes CATGSFDGTEAFF.

This clone was observed a few times. The chain combines TRBV7-9 with TRBJ2-7; no definite D call. The CDR3 runs to 14 residues. Trimming removed 6 bases from V and 2 bases from J, with 14 bases in between. Per germline, CDR1 SEHNR and CDR2 FQNEAQ (reference sequence). The CDR3 spells CASSLLGYPYEQYF. In DNA, the CDR3 is TGTGCCAGCAGTCTTTTAGGGTACCCCTACGAGCAGTACTTC.

The J gene is TRBJ1-5, the V gene TRBV7-8; 9 nucleotides align to TRBD1. With V trimmed by 1 base and J by 7 bases, 11 bases remained unmatched. Germline loops: CDR1 SGHVS, CDR2 FQNEAQ. The CDR3 loop spans 17 amino acids. The CDR3 spells CASSLGGTGFQRQPQHF. CDR3 sequence (DNA): TGTGCCAGCAGCTTAGGGGGGACAGGGTTTCAAAGACAGCCCCAGCATTTT. The entire variable domain, with the rest obtained from reference TRBV7-8 and TRBJ1-5, is as follows: GAGVSQSPRYKVAKRGQDVALRCDPISGHVSLFWYQQALGQGPEFLTYFQNEAQLDKSGLPSDRFFAERPEGSVSTLKIQRTQQEDSAVYLCASSLGGTGFQRQPQHFGDGTRLSIL.

The chain carries TRBV9 and TRBJ2-2; unclear D gene. From germline, CDR1 is SGDLS and CDR2 YYNGEE. Trimming shortened V by 4 bases and J by 1 base, and 8 bases separated the two germline ends. The CDR3 totals 14 residues. The CDR3 spells CASSPTVNTGELFF. CDR3 sequence (DNA): TGTGCCAGCAGCCCAACAGTGAACACCGGGGAGCTGTTTTTT.

As DNA, the CDR3 is TGTGCCAGCAGTTTAACAGGGTACTCACCCCTCCACTTT. This translates into CASSLTGYSPLHF. V gene TRBV27 combines with J gene TRBJ1-6; maybe TRBD1 (6 bases). Trimming removed 2 bases from V and 10 bases from J, with 9 bases in between. CDR1 MNHEY and CDR2 SMNVEV come from the germline V gene (reference sequence). CDR3 length: 13 residues.

This chain uses TRBV6-5 with TRBJ1-3; tentatively, D is TRBD1 (5 bases). V was trimmed by 8 bases and J by 5 bases, leaving 16 bases between them. From germline, CDR1 is MNHEY and CDR2 SVGAGI. This CDR3 region has 14 residues. The CDR3 nucleotides read TGTGCCAGCTATGGTGGGGGTGTAAGAAACACCATATATTTT. It yields the protein CASYGGGVRNTIYF.

The chain uses TRBV11-2 and TRBJ2-4; a weak D match, TRBD1 (6 bases). The CDR3 has 12 amino acids. V lost 5 bases to trimming and J lost 6 bases, with 8 bases between them. In germline, CDR1 is SGHAT, CDR2 FQNNGV. The CDR3 DNA sequence: TGTGCCAGCAGCCTGGACAGAAACATTCAGTACTTC. Translation gives CASSLDRNIQYF.

J is TRBJ1-5 and V is TRBV6-4, with D tentatively TRBD1 (5 bases). V lost 8 bases and J 0 bases, leaving 17 bases between the germline ends. The germline V gene encodes CDR1 MRHNA and CDR2 SNTAGT. The CDR3 spans 16 residues. The CDR3 spells CASGRGVVNSNQPQHF. The CDR3 nucleotides are TGTGCCAGCGGGAGGGGCGTAGTAAATAGCAATCAGCCCCAGCATTTT.

In nucleotides, the CDR3 is TGTGCCAGCAGCCCTGTTAGGACAGCCACCACTCCTAACTACGAGCAGTACGTC. Translating gives CASSPVRTATTPNYEQYV. V and J are TRBV7-8 and TRBJ2-7; possible D gene TRBD1, 6 bases. The CDR3 totals 18 residues. V was shortened by 5 bases and J by 3 bases, with 26 bases between the two germline ends. CDR1 SGHVS and CDR2 FQNEAQ come from the germline V gene.

V usage is TRBV11-2 and J usage is TRBJ1-2; possibly TRBD1 for D (5 bases). V was pared by 1 base and J by 6 bases, with 9 bases between. Germline V gene data show CDR1 as SGHAT and CDR2 as FQNNGV. The CDR3 loop spans 13 amino acids. The CDR3 here is CASSLVGGDGYTF. The CDR3 DNA follows: TGTGCCAGCAGCTTAGTGGGAGGGGATGGCTACACCTTC.

This rearrangement joins TRBV28 to TRBJ2-5, with a possible D match to TRBD2 (6 bases). From germline, CDR1 is MDHEN and CDR2 SYDVKM. The CDR3 consists of 13 residues. V was trimmed by 8 bases and J by 2 bases, leaving 12 bases between them. CDR3 nucleotide sequence: TGTGCCAGCCGGGGACTCACTCAAGAGACCCAGTACTTC. It encodes CASRGLTQETQYF.

This clone appeared once. CDR3 bases: TGTGCCAGCAGCCCCAGCGGGAGGGTCGCAGATACGCAGTATTTT. It codes for CASSPSGRVADTQYF. This chain links TRBV7-9 with TRBJ2-3, with 10 bases aligning to TRBD2. V dropped 5 bases and J dropped 4; count of bases not matched to a gene: 6. CDR1 and CDR2 (germline): SEHNR, FQNEAQ (reference sequence). The length of the CDR3 is 15 residues.

The chain is built from TRBV28 and TRBJ2-1, with D perhaps matching TRBD2 (6 bases). Per the germline V gene, CDR1 is MDHEN and CDR2 is SYDVKM. V was trimmed by 5 bases and J by 0 bases, leaving 14 bases between them. This CDR3 region has 16 residues. CDR3 nucleotides: TGTGCCAGCAGTCCAGGGACTCACGACTCCTACAATGAGCAGTTCTTC. Encoded protein: CASSPGTHDSYNEQFF.

The chain combines TRBV15 with TRBJ2-3; unclear D gene. This CDR3 spans 14 amino acids. The germline V gene encodes CDR1 LNHNV and CDR2 YYDKDF (reference sequence). The V end lost 0 bases, the J end lost 1 base, and 5 bases lay between the germline ends. This CDR3 is CATSRESGTDTQYF. CDR3 in DNA: TGTGCCACCAGCAGAGAAAGCGGCACAGATACGCAGTATTTT.

The V and J genes are TRBV27 and TRBJ2-1; 8 bases align to TRBD2. The CDR3 loop spans 15 amino acids. J was trimmed by 4 bases and V by 2 bases; bases with no gene match: 4. CDR1 and CDR2 (germline): MNHEY, SMNVEV (reference sequence). In DNA form, the CDR3 reads TGTGCCAGCAGTTTAACAGCGGGAGCTTACAATGAGCAGTTCTTC. This codes for CASSLTAGAYNEQFF.

The V and J genes are TRBV10-1 and TRBJ2-7; 7 nucleotides line up with TRBD1. The CDR3 sequence is 13 residues long. The V gene end was trimmed by 5 bases and the J gene end by 5 bases; junction bases not matched to a gene: 6. CDR1 is WNHNN and CDR2 is SYGVQD in the germline V gene (reference sequence). The CDR3 coding sequence is TGCGCCAGCAGTTCCAGGGGGAAAAACGAGCAGTACTTC. Its protein is CASSSRGKNEQYF.

The J gene is TRBJ2-2, the V gene TRBV9; the match to TRBD2 covers 7 bases. Germline-derived CDR1 and CDR2 are SGDLS and YYNGEE. Trimming at V came to 0 bases and at J to 7 bases, leaving 15 bases not matched to a gene. The CDR3 totals 18 residues. As DNA, the CDR3 is TGTGCCAGCAGCGTAGGAGAGCGGGAAGTTAGGCTCCACGGGGAGCTGTTTTTT. As protein: CASSVGEREVRLHGELFF.

On this clone: Other DNA variants within this sample encode the same CDR3. This chain connects TRBV28 to TRBJ1-5, with D possibly matching TRBD1 (5 bases). CDR3 size: 14 residues. From germline, CDR1 is MDHEN and CDR2 SYDVKM. The germline V and J ends were trimmed by 6 bases and 1 base, with 10 bases remaining between them. CDR3 protein: CASSSGGSNQPQHF. CDR3 nucleotides: TGTGCCAGCAGCTCGGGGGGGAGCAATCAGCCCCAGCATTTT.